The 19 T cell receptor beta chains listed next were all sequenced from one sample in a study of low-dose radiotherapy and immunotherapy resistance in tumors. Both TCRalpha and TCRbeta chains were reverse transcribed with V-gene-specific primers. The authors amplified TCRs for around 20 PCR cycles with a constant-region primer and a V-primer adapter. A single record per CDR3 protein comes from TCRdb applying MiXCR to the reads. Of roughly 17,000 distinct CDR3 sequences detected, about 73% appear once; the ten largest clones hold approximately 5.2%. The receptors come from a human donor with advanced metastatic prostate, ovarian, gallbladder or colorectal cancer (not recorded which). This table probably holds off-target reads from a library built for another chain.

The gene calls are TRBV2 and TRBJ2-3, with D perhaps assigned TRBD1 or TRBD2 (5 bases each). Germline CDR1 is SNHLY and CDR2 is FYNNEI. V lost 0 bases and J lost 4, with 8 bases in between. CDR3 length: 14 residues. For the CDR3, the DNA is TGTGCCAGCAGTGAAGCAGTGGGGGCAGATACGCAGTATTTT. Translating it yields CASSEAVGADTQYF. The full variable domain, with the rest looked up from reference TRBV2 and TRBJ2-3, is EPEVTQTPSHQVTQMGQEVILRCVPISNHLYFYWYRQILGQKVEFLVSFYNNEISEKSEIFDDQFSVERPDGSNFTLKIRSTKLEDSAMYFCASSEAVGADTQYFGPGTRLTVL.

V is TRBV28 and J is TRBJ2-7; 11 positions match TRBD1. The CDR3 covers 16 residues. The germline V gene encodes CDR1 MDHEN and CDR2 SYDVKM. The V segment lost 5 bases and the J segment 10 bases; nucleotides outside the gene matches: 16. The CDR3 DNA is TGTGCCAGCAGTCCAGGGGGCGGGACAGGGGGAATCGGACAGTACTTC. As protein: CASSPGGGTGGIGQYF.

V usage is TRBV6-1 and J usage is TRBJ1-5; D gene unclear. The CDR3 sequence is 11 residues long. V was trimmed by 2 bases and J by 4 bases, leaving 0 bases between them. The germline CDR1 and CDR2 sequences are MNHNS and SASEGT. As DNA, the CDR3 is TGTGCCAGCAGTGAAAATCAGCCCCAGCATTTT. Protein: CASSENQPQHF.

This clonotype occurred a few times. The V call is TRBV5-3, the J call TRBJ2-1, with 10 positions matching TRBD1. TRBV5-3 is filed as an ORF, its function uncertain. V lost 8 bases and J lost 5; bases outside the gene matches: 10. The CDR3 is made up of 15 amino acids. CDR3 protein: CASSAGQGFHNEQFF. The CDR3 coding sequence is TGTGCCAGCAGCGCGGGACAGGGGTTTCACAATGAGCAGTTCTTC.

V is TRBV20-1 and J is TRBJ1-6; D not resolved. The germline V gene encodes CDR1 DFQATT and CDR2 SNEGSKA (reference sequence). V lost 3 bases and J lost 5, with 8 bases in between. The CDR3 covers 13 residues. The CDR3 protein is CSASRPDNSPLHF. The DNA for the CDR3 is TGCAGTGCTAGCCGACCTGATAATTCACCCCTCCACTTT.

A remark on this clonotype: The junction departs from the called germline gene at one end, perhaps through a read error. V gene TRBV9 combines with J gene TRBJ1-6; TRBD1 is a possible D gene (6 bases). CDR1 and CDR2 from the germline V gene are SGDLS and YYNGEE. There are 9 residues in the CDR3. The CDR3 reads CAMGGKSTF. The CDR3, as DNA: TGTGCAATGGGGGGCAAATCAACCTTT.

In this sample, this clonotype turned up a few times. CDR3 protein: CASSQVGGFGTEAFF. CDR3 in DNA: TGTGCCAGCAGCCAGGTTGGGGGGTTCGGCACTGAAGCTTTCTTT. The chain couples TRBV14 to TRBJ1-1, with a tentative D call TRBD1 (5 bases). The CDR3 spans 15 residues. V was cut by 3 bases and J by 4 bases, with 15 bases left in between. Germline CDR1 SGHDN, CDR2 FVKESK.

The chain has TRBV20-1 and TRBJ2-1, with 7 bases identical to TRBD2. The J segment lost 6 bases and the V segment lost 4 bases, leaving 15 bases of the junction unmatched. The CDR3 is made up of 16 amino acids. The germline V gene has CDR1 DFQATT and CDR2 SNEGSKA (reference sequence). The CDR3 DNA sequence: TGCAGTGCTACCACCCCAAGGGCTAGCGGTGGCAATGAGCAGTTCTTC. Translated: CSATTPRASGGNEQFF.

The rearrangement joins TRBV6-2 or TRBV6-3 to TRBJ2-3, with 9 bases matching TRBD2. The V gene's germline CDR1 is MNHEY and CDR2 SVGEGT. The CDR3 has 14 residues. After removal of 6 bases from V and 6 bases from J, the junction contained 7 bases not matched to a gene. CDR3 sequence reads: CASRSRGGSDTQYF. The CDR3 coding sequence is TGTGCCAGCAGGTCGCGGGGGGGCTCTGATACGCAGTATTTT.

J is TRBJ2-1 and V is TRBV12-3 or TRBV12-4, with D perhaps matching TRBD1 (7 bases). The CDR3 length is 14 residues. V lost 5 bases and J 6 bases, leaving 14 bases between the germline ends. CDR3 in DNA: TGTGCCAGCAGTCAAACAGGGGAGGTCAATGAGCAGTTCTTC. Translation: CASSQTGEVNEQFF.

This chain connects TRBV5-1 to TRBJ2-7; 8 positions match TRBD1. This CDR3 spans 14 amino acids. Germline assignment: CDR1 SGHRS and CDR2 YFSETQ. Germline trimming cut 6 bases from V and 2 bases from J; bases unmatched to any gene: 7. The CDR3 here is CASTERQGTYEQYF. CDR3 nucleotides: TGCGCCAGCACCGAGAGACAGGGGACCTACGAGCAGTACTTC. The whole variable domain, remainder taken from reference TRBV5-1 and TRBJ2-7, is KAGVTQTPRYLIKTRGQQVTLSCSPISGHRSVSWYQQTPGQGLQFLFEYFSETQRNKGNFPGRFSGRQFSNSRSEMNVSTLELGDSALYLCASTERQGTYEQYFGPGTRLTVT.

The genes are TRBV2 and TRBJ2-6; no definite D call. V was shortened by 5 bases and J by 0 bases, with 8 bases between the two germline ends. CDR1 is SNHLY, CDR2 FYNNEI, per germline. The CDR3 sequence is 15 residues long. The CDR3 protein is CASSRSVSGANVLTF. The CDR3 DNA reads TGTGCCAGCAGTCGCAGTGTCTCTGGGGCCAACGTCCTGACTTTC. The full variable domain, its missing parts supplied by reference TRBV2 and TRBJ2-6, is EPEVTQTPSHQVTQMGQEVILRCVPISNHLYFYWYRQILGQKVEFLVSFYNNEISEKSEIFDDQFSVERPDGSNFTLKIRSTKLEDSAMYFCASSRSVSGANVLTFGAGSRLTVL.

V is TRBV28 and J is TRBJ2-1, with TRBD2 matching 11 bases. This CDR3 is 19 amino acids long. From germline, CDR1 is MDHEN and CDR2 SYDVKM. V was pared by 7 bases and J by 0 bases, with 14 bases of the junction left unmatched. In nucleotides, the CDR3 is TGTGCCAGCAATGGGATGGGACTAGCGGAACCAAGCTCCTACAATGAGCAGTTCTTC. Encoded protein: CASNGMGLAEPSSYNEQFF.

This clonotype was recorded a few times. The rearrangement uses TRBV29-1 and TRBJ1-2, with TRBD1 matching 9 bases. V was pared by 4 bases and J by 8 bases, with 5 bases of the junction left unmatched. CDR1 and CDR2 from the germline V gene are SQVTM and ANQGSEA. The CDR3 contains 12 residues. For the CDR3, the DNA is TGCAGCGTTGTCACAGGGGGCACGGGCTACACCTTC. Its translation: CSVVTGGTGYTF. Looking up the rest from reference TRBV29-1 and TRBJ1-2 gives the full variable domain: SAVISQKPSRDICQRGTSLTIQCQVDSQVTMMFWYRQQPGQSLTLIATANQGSEATYESGFVIDKFPISRPNLTFSTLTVSNMSPEDSSIYLCSVVTGGTGYTFGSGTRLTVV.

In this sample, this clonotype turned up a few times. The rearrangement links TRBV19 to TRBJ1-2; D ambiguous. Trimming stripped 10 bases from V and 3 bases from J, with 12 bases between. This CDR3 is 12 amino acids long. The germline gives CDR1 LNHDA, CDR2 SQIVND (reference sequence). The CDR3 DNA follows: TGTGCCACTGACGGAGACTACTATGGCTACACCTTC. Its protein product is CATDGDYYGYTF. Complete variable domain (other parts from reference TRBV19 and TRBJ1-2): DGGITQSPKYLFRKEGQNVTLSCEQNLNHDAMYWYRQDPGQGLRLIYYSQIVNDFQKGDIAEGYSVSREKKESFPLTVTSAQKNPTAFYLCATDGDYYGYTFGSGTRLTVV.

This clonotype is a singleton in its sample. The gene calls are TRBV10-3 and TRBJ1-5, with 8 nucleotides matching TRBD1. This CDR3 has 14 amino acids. Germline V gene data show CDR1 as ENHRY and CDR2 as SYGVKD. Germline trimming cut 4 bases from V and 2 bases from J; bases unmatched to any gene: 1. CDR3 coding DNA: TGTGCCATCAGTGCGGGACAGGGCAATCAGCCCCAGCATTTT. As protein: CAISAGQGNQPQHF.

V and J are TRBV28 and TRBJ2-3; TRBD2 matches 14 bases. The V segment lost 5 bases and the J segment 6 bases; nucleotides outside the gene matches: 7. The CDR3 loop spans 16 amino acids. Germline V CDR1 and CDR2: MDHEN, SYDVKM. The CDR3 sequence is CASSPARTSGRDTQYF. Written as DNA, the CDR3 is TGTGCCAGCAGTCCAGCCAGGACTAGCGGGAGGGATACGCAGTATTTT.

The chain carries TRBV7-2 and TRBJ1-1, with TRBD1 identical over 9 bases. CDR1 SGHTA and CDR2 FQGNSA come from the germline V gene. The CDR3 covers 13 residues. After removal of 5 bases from V and 11 bases from J, the junction contained 9 bases not matched to a gene. CDR3 in amino acids: CASSARDRAGAFF. The CDR3 DNA reads TGTGCCAGCAGCGCCCGGGACAGGGCTGGGGCTTTCTTT.

The genes are TRBV7-2 and TRBJ2-7; D is unclear. CDR3 length equals 12 residues. The V gene lost 1 base and the J gene lost 3 bases, with 4 bases spanning the gap. CDR1 SGHTA and CDR2 FQGNSA come from the germline V gene. This chain's CDR3 is CASSLVVYEQYF. CDR3 bases: TGTGCCAGCAGCTTAGTTGTCTACGAGCAGTACTTC.